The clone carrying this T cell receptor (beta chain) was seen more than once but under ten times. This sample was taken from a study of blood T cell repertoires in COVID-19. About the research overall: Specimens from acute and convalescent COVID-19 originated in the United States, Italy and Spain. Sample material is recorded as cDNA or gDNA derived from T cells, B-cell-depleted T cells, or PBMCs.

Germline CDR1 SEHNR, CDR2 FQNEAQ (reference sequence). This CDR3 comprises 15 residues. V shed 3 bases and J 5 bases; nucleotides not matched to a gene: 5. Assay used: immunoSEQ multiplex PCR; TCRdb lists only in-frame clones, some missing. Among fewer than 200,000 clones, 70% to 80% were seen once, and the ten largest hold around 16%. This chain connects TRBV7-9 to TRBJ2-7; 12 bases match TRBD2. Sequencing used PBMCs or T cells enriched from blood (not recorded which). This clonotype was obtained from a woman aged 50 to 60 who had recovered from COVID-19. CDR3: CASSLTSGRKDEQYF. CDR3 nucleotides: TGTGCCAGCAGCTTGACTAGCGGGAGAAAGGACGAGCAGTACTTC.